The entry that follows covers one T cell receptor beta chain sequence. Antigen specificity is unknown. The data originate from a study of Tregs in tolerant kidney transplant recipients. Generated by immunoSEQ multiplex PCR, the TCRdb table keeps only in-frame clones and is missing some. The repertoire has some 15,000 clones, 61% of them found once; the top ten carry approximately 3%. Germline-derived CDR1 and CDR2 are LNHDA and SQIVND (reference sequence). Trimming removed 5 bases at V and 1 base at J, with 18 bases between. This CDR3 comprises 17 residues. The sequencing sample was made of Tregs from blood cultured with allogeneic cells. This TCR came from a human donor in good health. The chain couples TRBV19 to TRBJ1-5; a possible D gene is TRBD1 (5 bases). The CDR3 region has the DNA TGTGCCAGTAGTTCCTGGGGGACGGATAGGAGCAATCAGCCCCAGCATTTT. It codes for CASSSWGTDRSNQPQHF.